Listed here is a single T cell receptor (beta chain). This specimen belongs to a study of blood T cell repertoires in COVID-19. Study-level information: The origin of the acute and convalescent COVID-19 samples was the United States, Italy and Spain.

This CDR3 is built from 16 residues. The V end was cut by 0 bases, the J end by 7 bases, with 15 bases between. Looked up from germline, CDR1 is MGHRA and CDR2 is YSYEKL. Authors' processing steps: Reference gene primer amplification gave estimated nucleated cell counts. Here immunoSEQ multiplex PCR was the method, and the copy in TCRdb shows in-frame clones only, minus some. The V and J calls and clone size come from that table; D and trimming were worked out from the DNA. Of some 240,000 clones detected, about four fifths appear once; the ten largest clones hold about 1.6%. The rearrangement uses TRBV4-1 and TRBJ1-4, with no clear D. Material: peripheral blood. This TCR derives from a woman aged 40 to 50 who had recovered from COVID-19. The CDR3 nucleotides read TGCGCCAGCAGCCAAGATCCCGGGTCGGGTGGTGAAAAACTGTTTTTT. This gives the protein CASSQDPGSGGEKLFF.